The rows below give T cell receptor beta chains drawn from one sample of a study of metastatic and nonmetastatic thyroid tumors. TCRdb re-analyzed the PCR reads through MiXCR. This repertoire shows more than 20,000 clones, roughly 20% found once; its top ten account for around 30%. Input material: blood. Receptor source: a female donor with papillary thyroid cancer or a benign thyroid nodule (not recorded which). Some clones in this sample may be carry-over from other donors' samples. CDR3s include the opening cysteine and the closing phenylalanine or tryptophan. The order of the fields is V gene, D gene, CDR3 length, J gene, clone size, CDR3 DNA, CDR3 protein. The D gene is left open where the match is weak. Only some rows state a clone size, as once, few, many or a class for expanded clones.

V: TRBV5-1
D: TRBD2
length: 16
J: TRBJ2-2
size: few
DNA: TGCGCCAGCAGCCAAACGGGACTAGCGTACACCGGGGAGCTGTTTTTT
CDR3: CASSQTGLAYTGELFF

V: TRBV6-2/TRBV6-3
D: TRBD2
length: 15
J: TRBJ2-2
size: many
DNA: TGTGCCAGCAGTCCATACCGGGACTACTCCGGGGAGCTGTTTTTT
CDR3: CASSPYRDYSGELFF

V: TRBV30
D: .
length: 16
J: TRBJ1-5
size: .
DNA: TGTGCCTGGAGCTTCTCTGGCAGGGGAGGCAATCAGCCCCAGCATTTT
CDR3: CAWSFSGRGGNQPQHF

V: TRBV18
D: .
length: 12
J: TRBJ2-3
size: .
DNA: TGTGCCAGCTCACAAGGGGGTGATACGCAGTATTTT
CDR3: CASSQGGDTQYF

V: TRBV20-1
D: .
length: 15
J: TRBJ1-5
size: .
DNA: TGCAGTGATACTTTCGGCGGCCCCTCAGGCCAGCACCAGCATTTT
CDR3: CSDTFGGPSGQHQHF

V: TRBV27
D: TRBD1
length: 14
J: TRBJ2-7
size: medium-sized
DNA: TGTGCCAGCAGTTTCGGGACAGGGGATTACGAGCAGTACTTC
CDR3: CASSFGTGDYEQYF

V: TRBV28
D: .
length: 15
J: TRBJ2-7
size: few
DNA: TGTGCCAGCAACTTCCGAGGCTTCGATTCCTACGGGCAGTACTTC
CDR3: CASNFRGFDSYGQYF

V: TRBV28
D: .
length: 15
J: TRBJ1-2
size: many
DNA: TGTGCCAGCAGTTATGGGGGAGGGTCTATCTATGGCTACACCTTC
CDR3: CASSYGGGSIYGYTF

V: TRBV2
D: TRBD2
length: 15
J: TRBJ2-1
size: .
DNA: TGTGCCAGCAGTCCGACTGGCGGGAGTGGGGAGGAGCAGTTCTTC
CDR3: CASSPTGGSGEEQFF

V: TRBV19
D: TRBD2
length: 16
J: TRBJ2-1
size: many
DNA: TGTGCCAGTAGTATGCCCGGGCTAGCGGAGAACAATGAGCAGTTCTTC
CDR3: CASSMPGLAENNEQFF

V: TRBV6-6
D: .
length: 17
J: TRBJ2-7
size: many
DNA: TGTGCCAGCAGTTACACGGTACGGGTGTCCGACTCCTACGAGCAGTACTTC
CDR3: CASSYTVRVSDSYEQYF

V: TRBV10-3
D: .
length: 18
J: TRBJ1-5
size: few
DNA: TGTGCCATCAGTACACTCGATGTATCTATTATTAAGGCTCAGCCCCAGCATTTT
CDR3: CAISTLDVSIIKAQPQHF

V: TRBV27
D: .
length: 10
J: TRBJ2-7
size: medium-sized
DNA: TGTGCCAGCAGTTTTAGCGAGCAGTACTTC
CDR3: CASSFSEQYF

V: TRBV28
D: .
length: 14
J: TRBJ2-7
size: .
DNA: TGTGCCAGCAGTTTATCCGGGGAGTCCTACGAGCAGTACTTC
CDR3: CASSLSGESYEQYF

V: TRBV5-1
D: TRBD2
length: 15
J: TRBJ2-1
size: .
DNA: TGCGCCAGCAGTTCCGGGACTAGCGGGTTCTATGAGCAGTTCTTC
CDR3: CASSSGTSGFYEQFF

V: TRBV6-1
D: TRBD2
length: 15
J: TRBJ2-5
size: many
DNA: TGTGCCAGCAGTCCCCTCCTAGCGGCCCAAGAGACCCAGTACTTC
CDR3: CASSPLLAAQETQYF

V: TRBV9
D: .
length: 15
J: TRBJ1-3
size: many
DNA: TGTGCCAGCAGCGAAGATAGCAGCTCTGGAAACACCATATATTTT
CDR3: CASSEDSSSGNTIYF

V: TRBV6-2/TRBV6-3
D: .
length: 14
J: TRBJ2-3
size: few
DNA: TGTGCCAGCAGGGCTAGGCGGTTCACAGATAAGCAGTATTTT
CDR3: CASRARRFTDKQYF

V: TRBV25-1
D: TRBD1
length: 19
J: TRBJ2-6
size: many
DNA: TGTGCCAGCAGTGAACTCGGGACAGGGTCATCCTCTGGGGCCAACGTCCTGACTTTC
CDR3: CASSELGTGSSSGANVLTF

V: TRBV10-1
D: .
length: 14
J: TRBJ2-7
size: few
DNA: TGCGCCATAAGTGATGGGCCAGCGGTTGGGGAGCAGTACTTC
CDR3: CAISDGPAVGEQYF

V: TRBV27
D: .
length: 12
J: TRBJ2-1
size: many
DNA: TGTGCCAGCCGCAAAATCTACAATGAGCAGTTCTTC
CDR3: CASRKIYNEQFF

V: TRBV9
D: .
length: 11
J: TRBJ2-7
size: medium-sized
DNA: TGTGCCAGCAGTTCCCCGACCGAGCAGTACTTC
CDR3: CASSSPTEQYF

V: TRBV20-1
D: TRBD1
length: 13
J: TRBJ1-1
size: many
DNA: TGCAGTGCTAGAGAGACAGGGGGACAGAGAGCTTTCTTT
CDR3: CSARETGGQRAFF

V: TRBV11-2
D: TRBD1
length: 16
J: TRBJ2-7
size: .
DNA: TGTGCCAGCAGCTTGGGGAGGGGACAGGGGGAACACGAGCAGTACTTC
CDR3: CASSLGRGQGEHEQYF

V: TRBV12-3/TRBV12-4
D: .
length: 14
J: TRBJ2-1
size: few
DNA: TGTGCCAGCAGCCCCTGGGTTGCTTACAATGAGCATTTCTTC
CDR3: CASSPWVAYNEHFF

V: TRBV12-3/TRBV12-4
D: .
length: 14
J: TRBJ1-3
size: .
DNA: TGTGCCAGCAGTTCCGGTCCTGGCGGAAACACCATATATTTT
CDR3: CASSSGPGGNTIYF

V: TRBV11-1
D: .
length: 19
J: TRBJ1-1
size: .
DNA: TGTGCCAGCAGCTTGGGCAAGCGAGGCTACAAGCCTATTAACACTGAATCTTTCTTT
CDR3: CASSLGKRGYKPINTESFF

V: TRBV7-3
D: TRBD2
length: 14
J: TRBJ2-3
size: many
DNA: TGTGCCAGCAGCTTAATTGGGGGGGTGGATACGCAGTATTTT
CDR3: CASSLIGGVDTQYF

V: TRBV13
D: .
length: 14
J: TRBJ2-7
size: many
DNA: TGTGCCAGCAGCTCCCGGGACTTGTCCTACGAGCAGTACTTC
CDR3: CASSSRDLSYEQYF

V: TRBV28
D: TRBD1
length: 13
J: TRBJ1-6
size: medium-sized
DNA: TGTGCCAGCAGTGCGGACAGGGCCTCACCCCTCCACTTT
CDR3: CASSADRASPLHF

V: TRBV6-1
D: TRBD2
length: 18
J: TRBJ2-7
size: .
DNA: TGTGCCAGCAGTGAATCCACGACTAGCGGGATGCTCTCCTACGAGCAGTACTTC
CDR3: CASSESTTSGMLSYEQYF

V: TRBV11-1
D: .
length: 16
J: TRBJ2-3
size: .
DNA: TGTGCCAGCAGCTTTCCTTTAGTGCCTCACACAGATACGCAGTATTTT
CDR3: CASSFPLVPHTDTQYF

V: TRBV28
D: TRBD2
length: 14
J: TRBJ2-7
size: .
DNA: TGTGCCAGCAGGAGAGCGGGAATCTCCTACGAGCAGTACTTC
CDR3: CASRRAGISYEQYF

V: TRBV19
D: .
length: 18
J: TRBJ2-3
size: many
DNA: TGTGCCAGTAGTGTGGACAGGGGACTAGCGCTTAGCACAGATACGCAGTATTTT
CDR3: CASSVDRGLALSTDTQYF

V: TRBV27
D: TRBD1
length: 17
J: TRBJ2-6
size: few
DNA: TGTGCCAGCAGTTTATCGGGACAGGGCTCGGGGGCCAACGTCCTGACTTTC
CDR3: CASSLSGQGSGANVLTF

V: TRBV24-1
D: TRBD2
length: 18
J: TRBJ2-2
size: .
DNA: TGTGCCACCAGTGATCGACTAGCGGGGTACGCGAACACCGGGGAGCTGTTTTTT
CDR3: CATSDRLAGYANTGELFF

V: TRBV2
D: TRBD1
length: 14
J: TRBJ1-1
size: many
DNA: TGTGCCAGCAGAGAAACAGGGGGAGACACTGAAGCTTTCTTT
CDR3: CASRETGGDTEAFF

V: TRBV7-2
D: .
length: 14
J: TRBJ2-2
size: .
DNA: TGTGCCAGCAGTCGCCGGGCCGACATCGGGGAGCTGTTTTTT
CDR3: CASSRRADIGELFF

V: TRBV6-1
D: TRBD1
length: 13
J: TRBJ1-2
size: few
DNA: TGTGCCAGCATTGTACAGGGGACCTATGGCTACACCTTC
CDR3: CASIVQGTYGYTF

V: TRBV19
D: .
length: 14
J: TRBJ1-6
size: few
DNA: TGTGCCAGCACGATTACAGGGAGTAATTCACCCCTCCACTTT
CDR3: CASTITGSNSPLHF

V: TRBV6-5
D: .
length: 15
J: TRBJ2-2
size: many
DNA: TGTGCCAGCAGTTACACGAACCGGGACACCGGGGAGCTGTTTTTT
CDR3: CASSYTNRDTGELFF

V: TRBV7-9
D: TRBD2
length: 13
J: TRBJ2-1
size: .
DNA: TGTGCCAGCAGCCCGTGGACTAGCATTGAGCAGTTCTTC
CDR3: CASSPWTSIEQFF

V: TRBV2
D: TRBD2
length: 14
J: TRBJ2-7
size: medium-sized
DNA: TGTGCCAGCAGGGCGACTAGCGGAGGGTTCGAGCAGTACTTC
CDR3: CASRATSGGFEQYF

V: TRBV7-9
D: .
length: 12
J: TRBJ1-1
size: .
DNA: TGTGCCAGCAGCTTCAGGGAAGCAAGAGCTTTCTTT
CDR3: CASSFREARAFF

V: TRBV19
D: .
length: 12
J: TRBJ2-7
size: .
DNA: TGTGCCAGTAGGGGCGGTTCCTACGAGCAGTACTTC
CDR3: CASRGGSYEQYF

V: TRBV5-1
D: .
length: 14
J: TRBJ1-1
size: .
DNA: TGCGCCAGCAGACGAGAGCGGACAGACACTGAAGCTTTATTT
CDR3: CASRRERTDTEALF

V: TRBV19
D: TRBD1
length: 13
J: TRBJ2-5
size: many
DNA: TGTGCCAGTAGTGAACAGGGGGCTGAGACCCAGTACTTC
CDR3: CASSEQGAETQYF

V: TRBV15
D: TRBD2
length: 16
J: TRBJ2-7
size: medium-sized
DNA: TGTGCCACCAGCAGAGGAAGGGCGCGGGAGGGTTACGAGCAGTACTTC
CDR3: CATSRGRAREGYEQYF

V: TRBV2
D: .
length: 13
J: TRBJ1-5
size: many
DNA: TGTGCCAGCAGTGGTGGGATAAATCAGCCCCAGCATTTT
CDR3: CASSGGINQPQHF

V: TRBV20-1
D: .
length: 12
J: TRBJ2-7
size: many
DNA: TGCAGTGCTCAGGTACACTCCTACGAGCAGTACTTC
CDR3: CSAQVHSYEQYF

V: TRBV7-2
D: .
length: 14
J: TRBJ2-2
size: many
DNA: TGTGCCAGCAGCTGGGCTGGGGGAACCGGGGAGCTGTTTTTT
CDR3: CASSWAGGTGELFF

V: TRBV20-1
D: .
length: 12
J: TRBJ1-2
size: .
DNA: TGCAGTGCTAGGGACCCTAGGAGCGGCTACACCTTC
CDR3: CSARDPRSGYTF

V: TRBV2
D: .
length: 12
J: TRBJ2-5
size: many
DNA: TGTGCCAGCAGTGAAAGGGGAGTGACCCAGTACTTC
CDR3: CASSERGVTQYF